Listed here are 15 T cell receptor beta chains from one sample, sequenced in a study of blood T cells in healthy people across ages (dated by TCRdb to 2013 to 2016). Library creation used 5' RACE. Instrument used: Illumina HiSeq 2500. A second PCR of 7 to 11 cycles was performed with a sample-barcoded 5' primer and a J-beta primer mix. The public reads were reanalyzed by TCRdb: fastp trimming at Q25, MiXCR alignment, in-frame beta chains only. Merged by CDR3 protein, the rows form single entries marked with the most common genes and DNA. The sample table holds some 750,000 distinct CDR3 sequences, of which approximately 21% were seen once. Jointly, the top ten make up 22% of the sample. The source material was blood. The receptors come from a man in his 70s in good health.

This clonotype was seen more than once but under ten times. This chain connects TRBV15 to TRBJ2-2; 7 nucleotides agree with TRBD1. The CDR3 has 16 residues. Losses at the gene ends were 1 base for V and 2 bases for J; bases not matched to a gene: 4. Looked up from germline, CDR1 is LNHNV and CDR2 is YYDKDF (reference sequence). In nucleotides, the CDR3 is TGTGCCACCAGCAGAGGACAGGGCGGTAACACCGGGGAGCTGTTTTTT. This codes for CATSRGQGGNTGELFF. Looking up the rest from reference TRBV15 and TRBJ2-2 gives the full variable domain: DAMVIQNPRYQVTQFGKPVTLSCSQTLNHNVMYWYQQKSSQAPKLLFHYYDKDFNNEADTPDNFQSRRPNTSFCFLDIRSPGLGDTAMYLCATSRGQGGNTGELFFGEGSRLTVL.

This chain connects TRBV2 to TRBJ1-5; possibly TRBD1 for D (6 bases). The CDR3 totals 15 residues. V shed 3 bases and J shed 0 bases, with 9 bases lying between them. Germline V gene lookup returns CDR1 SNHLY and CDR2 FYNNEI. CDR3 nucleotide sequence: TGTGCCAGCAGTGAGGGGACACCTAGCAATCAGCCCCAGCATTTT. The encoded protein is CASSEGTPSNQPQHF.

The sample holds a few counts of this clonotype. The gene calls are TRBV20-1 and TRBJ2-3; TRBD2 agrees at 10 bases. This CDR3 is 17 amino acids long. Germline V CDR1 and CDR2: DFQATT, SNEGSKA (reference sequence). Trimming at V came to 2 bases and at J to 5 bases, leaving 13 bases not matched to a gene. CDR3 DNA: TGCAGTGCTAGACAACCAAGCGGGGGGGCCTTGAGAGATACGCAGTATTTT. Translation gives CSARQPSGGALRDTQYF.

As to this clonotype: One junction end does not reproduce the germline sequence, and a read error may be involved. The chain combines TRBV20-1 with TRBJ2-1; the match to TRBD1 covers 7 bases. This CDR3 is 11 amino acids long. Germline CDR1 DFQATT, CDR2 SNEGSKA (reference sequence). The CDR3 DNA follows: TGCAGTGCTAGAGATCTCGACAGGGTGTACTTC. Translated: CSARDLDRVYF.

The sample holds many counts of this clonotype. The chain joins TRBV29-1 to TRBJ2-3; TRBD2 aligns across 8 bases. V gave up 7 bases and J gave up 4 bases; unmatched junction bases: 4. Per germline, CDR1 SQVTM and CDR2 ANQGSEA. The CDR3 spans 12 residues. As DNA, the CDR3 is TGCAGCGGGGGACTAGTTTCAGATACGCAGTATTTT. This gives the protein CSGGLVSDTQYF.

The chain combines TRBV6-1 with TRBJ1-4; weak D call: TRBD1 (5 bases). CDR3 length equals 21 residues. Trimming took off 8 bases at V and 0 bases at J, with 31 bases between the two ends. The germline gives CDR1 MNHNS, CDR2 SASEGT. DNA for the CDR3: TGTGCCAGCCTAACCCGCCCTTTCTCCGCTGGGGCCCTTACAACTAATGAAAAACTGTTTTTT. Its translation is CASLTRPFSAGALTTNEKLFF.

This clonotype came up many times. The CDR3 bases are TGTGCCAGCAGTTTAATCGGGTGGGATGAGACCCAGTACTTC. Its translation is CASSLIGWDETQYF. The V and J genes are TRBV12-3 or TRBV12-4 and TRBJ2-5; D remains unclear. Trimming took 2 bases from V and 5 from J, leaving 12 bases between them. This CDR3 has 14 amino acids.

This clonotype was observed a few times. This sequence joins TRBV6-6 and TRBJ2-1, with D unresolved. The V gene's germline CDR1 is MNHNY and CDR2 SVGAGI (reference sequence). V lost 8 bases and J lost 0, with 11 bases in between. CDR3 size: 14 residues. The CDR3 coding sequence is TGTGCCAGCGCCGACATCGGCTCCTACAATGAGCAGTTCTTC. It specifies CASADIGSYNEQFF.

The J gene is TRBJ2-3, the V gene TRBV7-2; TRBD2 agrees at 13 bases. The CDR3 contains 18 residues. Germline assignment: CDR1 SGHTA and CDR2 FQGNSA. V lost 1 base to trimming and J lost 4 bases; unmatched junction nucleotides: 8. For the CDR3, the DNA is TGTGCCAGCAGCTTAGACGGGACTAGCGGGATTTGGGCAGATACGCAGTATTTT. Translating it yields CASSLDGTSGIWADTQYF.

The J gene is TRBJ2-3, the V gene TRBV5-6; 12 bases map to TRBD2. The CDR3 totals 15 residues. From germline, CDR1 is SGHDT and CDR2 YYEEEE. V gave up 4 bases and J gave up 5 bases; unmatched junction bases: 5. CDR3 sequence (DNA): TGTGCCAGCAGCACCGCGGGACTAGCGGGAGATACGCAGTATTTT. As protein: CASSTAGLAGDTQYF. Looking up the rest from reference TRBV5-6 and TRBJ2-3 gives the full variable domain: DAGVTQSPTHLIKTRGQQVTLRCSPKSGHDTVSWYQQALGQGPQFIFQYYEEEERQRGNFPDRFSGHQFPNYSSELNVNALLLGDSALYLCASSTAGLAGDTQYFGPGTRLTVL.

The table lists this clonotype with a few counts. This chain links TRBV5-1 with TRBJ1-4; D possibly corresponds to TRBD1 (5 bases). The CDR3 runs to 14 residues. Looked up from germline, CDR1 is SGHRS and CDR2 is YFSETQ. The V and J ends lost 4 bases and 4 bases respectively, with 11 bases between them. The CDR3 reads CASSPGPVNEKLFF. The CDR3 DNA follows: TGCGCCAGCAGCCCGGGACCCGTTAATGAAAAACTGTTTTTT. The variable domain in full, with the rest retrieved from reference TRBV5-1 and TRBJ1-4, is KAGVTQTPRYLIKTRGQQVTLSCSPISGHRSVSWYQQTPGQGLQFLFEYFSETQRNKGNFPGRFSGRQFSNSRSEMNVSTLELGDSALYLCASSPGPVNEKLFFGSGTQLSVL.

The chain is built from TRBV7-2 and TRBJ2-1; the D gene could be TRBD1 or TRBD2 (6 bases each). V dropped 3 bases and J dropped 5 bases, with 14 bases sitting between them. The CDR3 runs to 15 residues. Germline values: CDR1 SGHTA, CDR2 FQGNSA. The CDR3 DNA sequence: TGTGCCAGCAGCTTTTACGGGGGCCAGAACAATGAGCAGTTCTTC. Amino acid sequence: CASSFYGGQNNEQFF.

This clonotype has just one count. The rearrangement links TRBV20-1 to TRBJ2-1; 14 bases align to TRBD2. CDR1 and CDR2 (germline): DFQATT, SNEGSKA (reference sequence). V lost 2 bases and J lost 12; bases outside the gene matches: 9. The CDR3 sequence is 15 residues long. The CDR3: CSARPTSGRVGGQFF. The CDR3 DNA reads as TGCAGTGCTAGACCGACTAGCGGGAGGGTAGGAGGGCAGTTCTTC.

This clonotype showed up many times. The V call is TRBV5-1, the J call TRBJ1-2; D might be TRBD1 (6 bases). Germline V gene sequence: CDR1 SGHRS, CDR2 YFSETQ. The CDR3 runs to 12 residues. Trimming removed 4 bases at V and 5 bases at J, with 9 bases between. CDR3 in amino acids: CASSQDRYGYTF. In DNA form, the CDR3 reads TGCGCCAGCAGCCAGGACAGATATGGCTACACCTTC.

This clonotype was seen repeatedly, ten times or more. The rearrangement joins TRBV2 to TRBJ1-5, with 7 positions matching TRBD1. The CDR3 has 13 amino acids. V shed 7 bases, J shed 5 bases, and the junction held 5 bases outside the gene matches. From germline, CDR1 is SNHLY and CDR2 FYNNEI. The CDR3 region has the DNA TGTGCCAGCACCCGACAGGGTTATCAGCCCCAGCATTTT. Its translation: CASTRQGYQPQHF.